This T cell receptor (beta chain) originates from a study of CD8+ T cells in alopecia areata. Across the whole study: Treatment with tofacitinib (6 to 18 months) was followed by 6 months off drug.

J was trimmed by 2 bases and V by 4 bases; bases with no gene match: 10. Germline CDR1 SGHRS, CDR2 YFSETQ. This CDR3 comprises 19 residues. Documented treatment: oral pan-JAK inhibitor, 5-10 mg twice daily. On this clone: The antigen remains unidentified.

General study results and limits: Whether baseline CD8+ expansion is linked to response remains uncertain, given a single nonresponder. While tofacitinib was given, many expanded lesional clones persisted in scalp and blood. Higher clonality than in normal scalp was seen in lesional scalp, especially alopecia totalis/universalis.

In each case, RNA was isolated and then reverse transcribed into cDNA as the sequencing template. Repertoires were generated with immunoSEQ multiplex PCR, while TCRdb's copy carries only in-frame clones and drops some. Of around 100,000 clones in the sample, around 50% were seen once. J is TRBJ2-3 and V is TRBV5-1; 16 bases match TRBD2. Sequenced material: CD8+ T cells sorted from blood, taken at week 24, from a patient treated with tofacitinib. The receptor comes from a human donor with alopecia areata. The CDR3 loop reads CASSLTGTSGGAYTDTQYF. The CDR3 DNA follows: TGCGCCAGCAGCCTAACCGGGACTAGCGGGGGGGCCTACACAGATACGCAGTATTTT.